The rows below give T cell receptor beta chains drawn from one sample of a study of early T cells in non-severe SARS-CoV-2 infection. TCRdb processed the 5' RACE reads anew with MiXCR; each CDR3 protein has one entry. Of 32,000 or so distinct CDR3 sequences in the sample, around 5% were seen once. The specimen sequenced was whole blood. The receptors were sampled from an adult who was a healthcare worker with PCR-confirmed SARS-CoV-2 infection or an uninfected control (not recorded which). Both conserved end residues are part of each CDR3. The order of the fields is CDR3 DNA, CDR3 protein, V gene, clone size, D gene, J gene. D genes are given only for firm matches. Not all rows give a size; the values are once, few, many and, for expanded clones, a class.

CDR3nt: TGTGCCAGCAAGGTTACACTGGGACTAGCGGGGATGGATACGCAGTATTTT
CDR3aa: CASKVTLGLAGMDTQYF
v_gene: TRBV6-2/TRBV6-3
abundance: .
d_gene: TRBD2
j_gene: TRBJ2-3

CDR3nt: TGTGCCAGCAGGAAAGGGGCTCAACCCTACACCGGGGAGCTGTTTTTT
CDR3aa: CASRKGAQPYTGELFF
v_gene: TRBV28
abundance: many
d_gene: .
j_gene: TRBJ2-2

CDR3nt: TGTGCCAGCAGCCACCAGGGACCGGACGGCTACACCTTC
CDR3aa: CASSHQGPDGYTF
v_gene: TRBV4-2
abundance: many
d_gene: .
j_gene: TRBJ1-2

CDR3nt: TGTGCCAGCAGTGAGAAGACAGGAGTTATAGCTGAAGCTTTCTTT
CDR3aa: CASSEKTGVIAEAFF
v_gene: TRBV2
abundance: few
d_gene: .
j_gene: TRBJ1-1

CDR3nt: TGTGCCAGCAGTCCCTGGACAGGGGACTACAATGAGCAGTTCTTC
CDR3aa: CASSPWTGDYNEQFF
v_gene: TRBV12-3/TRBV12-4
abundance: many
d_gene: TRBD1
j_gene: TRBJ2-1

CDR3nt: TGTGCCAGCAGCCAAGATCCTGTATCCTACGAGCAGTACTTC
CDR3aa: CASSQDPVSYEQYF
v_gene: TRBV3-1
abundance: few
d_gene: .
j_gene: TRBJ2-7

CDR3nt: TGTGCCAGCAGCTTACTTCGGAACTACGAGCAGTACTTC
CDR3aa: CASSLLRNYEQYF
v_gene: TRBV11-2
abundance: few
d_gene: .
j_gene: TRBJ2-7

CDR3nt: TGTGCCAGCGCCATGACTAGGGGTAGCGAGACCCAGTACTTC
CDR3aa: CASAMTRGSETQYF
v_gene: TRBV12-3/TRBV12-4
abundance: many
d_gene: .
j_gene: TRBJ2-5

CDR3nt: TGTGCCAGCAGTTCGGGGTACACTGAAGCTTTCTTT
CDR3aa: CASSSGYTEAFF
v_gene: TRBV12-3/TRBV12-4
abundance: many
d_gene: .
j_gene: TRBJ1-1

CDR3nt: TGTGCCAGCAGCGAATACGACAGGGCTGGGCAGATCTTC
CDR3aa: CASSEYDRAGQIF
v_gene: TRBV7-2
abundance: few
d_gene: TRBD1
j_gene: TRBJ2-1

CDR3nt: TGTGCCAGCAGTTACTCTACTCCTCCTTACAATGAGCAGTTCTTC
CDR3aa: CASSYSTPPYNEQFF
v_gene: TRBV6-5
abundance: few
d_gene: .
j_gene: TRBJ2-1

CDR3nt: TGCAGCGTTGAAAGGCGGGACAGGGGCAATGAGCAGTTCTTC
CDR3aa: CSVERRDRGNEQFF
v_gene: TRBV29-1
abundance: many
d_gene: TRBD1
j_gene: TRBJ2-1

CDR3nt: TGTGCCAGCAGTGAAGGAAGATTACAAGAGACCCAGTACTTC
CDR3aa: CASSEGRLQETQYF
v_gene: TRBV6-1
abundance: many
d_gene: .
j_gene: TRBJ2-5

CDR3nt: TGTGCCAGCAGCCAGAGCCAACTAGCGGGGCTGACAGATACGCAGTATTTT
CDR3aa: CASSQSQLAGLTDTQYF
v_gene: TRBV7-2
abundance: .
d_gene: TRBD2
j_gene: TRBJ2-3

CDR3nt: TGTGCCAGCAGCTTCGGCAGGGGGCGTTGGCAAGAGACCCAGTACTTC
CDR3aa: CASSFGRGRWQETQYF
v_gene: TRBV11-1
abundance: many
d_gene: TRBD1
j_gene: TRBJ2-5